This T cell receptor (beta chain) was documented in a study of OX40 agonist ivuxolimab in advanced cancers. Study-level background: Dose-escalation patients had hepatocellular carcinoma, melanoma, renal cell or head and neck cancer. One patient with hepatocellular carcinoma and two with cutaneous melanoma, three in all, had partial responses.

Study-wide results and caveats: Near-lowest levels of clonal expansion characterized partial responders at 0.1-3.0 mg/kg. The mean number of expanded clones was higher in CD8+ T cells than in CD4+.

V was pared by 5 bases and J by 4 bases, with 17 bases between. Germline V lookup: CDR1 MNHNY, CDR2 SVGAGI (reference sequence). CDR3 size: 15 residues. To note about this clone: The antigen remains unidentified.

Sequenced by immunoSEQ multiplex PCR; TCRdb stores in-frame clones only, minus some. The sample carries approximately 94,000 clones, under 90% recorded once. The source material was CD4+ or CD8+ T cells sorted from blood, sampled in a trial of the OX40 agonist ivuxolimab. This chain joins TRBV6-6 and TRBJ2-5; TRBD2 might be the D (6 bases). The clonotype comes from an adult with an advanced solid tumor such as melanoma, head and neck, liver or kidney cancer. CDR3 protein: CASSRGLPKGETQYF. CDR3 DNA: TGTGCCAGCAGTCGGGGACTGCCCAAGGGAGAGACCCAGTACTTC.